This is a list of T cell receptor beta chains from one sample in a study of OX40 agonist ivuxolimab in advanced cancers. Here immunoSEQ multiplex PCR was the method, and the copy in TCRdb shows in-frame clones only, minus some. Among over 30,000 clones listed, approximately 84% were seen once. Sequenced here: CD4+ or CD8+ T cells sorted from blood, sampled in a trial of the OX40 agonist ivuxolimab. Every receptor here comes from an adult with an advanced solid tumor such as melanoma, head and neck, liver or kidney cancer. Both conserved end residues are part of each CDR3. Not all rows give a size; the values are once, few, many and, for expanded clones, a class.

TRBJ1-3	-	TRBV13	CASSLVAETGVKYF
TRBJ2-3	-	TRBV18	CASSLPGSSDTQYF
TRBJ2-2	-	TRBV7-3	CASSSLGNTGELFF
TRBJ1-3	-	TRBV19	CASSSGHSSGNTIYF
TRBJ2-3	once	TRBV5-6	CASTTPTSGDGTDTQYF
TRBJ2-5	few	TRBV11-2	CASSPTPGGQETQYF
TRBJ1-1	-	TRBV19	CASSIELNTEAFF
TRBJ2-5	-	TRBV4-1	CASSPRAGLPGETQYF
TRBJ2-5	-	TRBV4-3	CASSQDHGSPAVETQYF
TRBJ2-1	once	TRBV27	CASTAEREGPYNEQFF
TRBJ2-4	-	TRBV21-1	CASSKAPGQGAENIQYF
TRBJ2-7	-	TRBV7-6	CASSSGTGSYEQYF
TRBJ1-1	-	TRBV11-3	CASSARTGQNTEAFF
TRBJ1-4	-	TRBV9	CASSVDGVNEKLFF
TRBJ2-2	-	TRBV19	CASSIPRQGSNTGELFF
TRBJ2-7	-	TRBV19	CASSITLAGGSPTYEQYF
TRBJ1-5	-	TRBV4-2	CASSQEWSAPPQHF
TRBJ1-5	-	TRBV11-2	CASSPVGNFQPQHF
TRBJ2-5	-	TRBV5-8	CASSPGTSMDTQYF
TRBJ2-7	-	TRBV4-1	CASSQDGRNYEQYF
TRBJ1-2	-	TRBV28	CASSPPPSNYGYTF
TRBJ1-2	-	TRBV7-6	CASSLTQGARGYGYTF
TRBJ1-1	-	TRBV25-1	CASTEGGAPEAFF
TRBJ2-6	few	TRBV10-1	CASSDRTNSGANVLTF
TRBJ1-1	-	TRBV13	CASSQGQGWSTEAFF
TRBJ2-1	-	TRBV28	CASSPYLEYNEQFF
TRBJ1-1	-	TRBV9	CASSVGSGGYTEAFF
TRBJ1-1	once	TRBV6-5	CASSYSLAYQATEAFF
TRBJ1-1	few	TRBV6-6	CASSYTENTEAFF
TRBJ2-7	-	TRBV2	CASRPSSGAISYEQYF
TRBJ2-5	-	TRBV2	CASSDMGLGGETQYF
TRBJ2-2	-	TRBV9	CASSSTGELFF
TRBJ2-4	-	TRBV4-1	CASSQSPTTGVVDIQYF
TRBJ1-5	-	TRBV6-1	CASSDYRGQNQPQHF
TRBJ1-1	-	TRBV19	CASSLAANTEAFF
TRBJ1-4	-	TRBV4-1	CASSSPPGKLFF
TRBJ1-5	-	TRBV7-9	CASSFEGNQPQHF
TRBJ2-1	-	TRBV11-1	CASRPTSGGSPSGEQFF
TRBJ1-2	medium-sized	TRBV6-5	CASSGQGGADGYTF
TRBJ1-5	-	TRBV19	CASSILPGKSQPQHF
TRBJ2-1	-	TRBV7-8	CASSTGRDEQFF
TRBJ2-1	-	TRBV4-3	CASSQDYSSYNEQFF
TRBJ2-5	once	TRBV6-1	CASSEDSEDLEETQYF
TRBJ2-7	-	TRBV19	CASSSPQGAPGEQYF
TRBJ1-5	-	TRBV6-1	CASIEGMVDQPQHF
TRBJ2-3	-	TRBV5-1	CASSLTGTRGDTQYF
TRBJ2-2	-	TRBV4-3	CASSQVDRGNTGELFF
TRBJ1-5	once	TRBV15	CATSSDRARNQPQHF
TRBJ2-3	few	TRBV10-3	CAISGGGTQYF
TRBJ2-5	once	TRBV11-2	CASSLQLGTVIETQYF
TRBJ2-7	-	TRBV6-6	CASSYLQGLYEQYF
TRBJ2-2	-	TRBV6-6	CASSFVHATNTGELFF
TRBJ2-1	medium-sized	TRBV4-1	CASRVGQGLREQFF